This T cell receptor (beta chain) is drawn from a study of T cell changes during pregnancy in multiple sclerosis. The germline V gene has CDR1 MDHEN and CDR2 SYDVKM. This CDR3 contains 16 residues. With V trimmed by 2 bases and J by 11 bases, 16 bases remained unmatched. Sequenced by immunoSEQ multiplex PCR; TCRdb stores in-frame clones only, minus some. The profile covers under 85,000 clones, with more than 80% appearing a single time and 0.2% to 0.25% taken by the ten largest. This sequence was found in a female donor with multiple sclerosis, enrolled in a pregnancy study. V and J are TRBV28 and TRBJ1-1; 8 bases agree with TRBD1. The sequencing here drew on CD4+ T cells from peripheral blood mononuclear cells, taken before pregnancy. This chain's CDR3 is CASSLGGPGQALRAFF. The CDR3, as DNA: TGTGCCAGCAGTTTAGGTGGACCGGGACAGGCGCTCCGGGCTTTCTTT.